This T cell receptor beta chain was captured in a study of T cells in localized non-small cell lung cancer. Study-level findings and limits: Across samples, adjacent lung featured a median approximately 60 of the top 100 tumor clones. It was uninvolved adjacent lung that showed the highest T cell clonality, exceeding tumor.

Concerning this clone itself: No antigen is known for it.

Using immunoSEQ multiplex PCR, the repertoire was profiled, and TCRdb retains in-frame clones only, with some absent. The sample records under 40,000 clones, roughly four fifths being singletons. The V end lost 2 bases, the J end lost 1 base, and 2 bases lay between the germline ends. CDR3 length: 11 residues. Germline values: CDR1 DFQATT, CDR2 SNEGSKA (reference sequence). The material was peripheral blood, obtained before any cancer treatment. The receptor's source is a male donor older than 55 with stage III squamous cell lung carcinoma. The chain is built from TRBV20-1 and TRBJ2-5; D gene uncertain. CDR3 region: CSARPQETQYF. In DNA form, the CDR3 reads TGCAGTGCTAGACCCCAAGAGACCCAGTACTTC.